A selection of T cell receptor beta chains follows, all from one sample in a study of blood T cell repertoires in COVID-19. Using immunoSEQ multiplex PCR, the repertoire was profiled, and TCRdb retains in-frame clones only, with some absent. The table includes fewer than 150,000 clones, around 83% detected once. Material: peripheral blood. These receptors all come from a woman of 80 years or more with acute or convalescent COVID-19. Both conserved end residues are part of each CDR3. A D gene is named only where the DNA matches it firmly. Clone size, where shown, is once, few, many, or a class for clones that have expanded.

few,16,TRBJ1-1,TRBV9,TRBD1,TGTGCCAGCAGCGTAGACCTGGGACAGATGAACACTGAAGCTTTCTTT,CASSVDLGQMNTEAFF
NA,15,TRBJ2-3,TRBV7-3,NA,TGTGCCAGCAGCTCCCAGGGCTTTAGCACAGATACGCAGTATTTT,CASSSQGFSTDTQYF
once,14,TRBJ1-1,TRBV3-1/TRBV3-2,TRBD1,TGTGCCAGCAGCCTGGGACAGGGGGCCGGTGAAGCTTTCTTT,CASSLGQGAGEAFF
NA,17,TRBJ2-7,TRBV3-1/TRBV3-2,NA,TGTGCCAGCAGCCACCTCCAGGGAGGGGACAGGACCTACGAGCAGTACTTC,CASSHLQGGDRTYEQYF
NA,13,TRBJ2-2,TRBV4-1,NA,TGCGCCAGCAGTGCGAGAGCTACCGGGGAGCTGTTTTTT,CASSARATGELFF
NA,16,TRBJ1-2,TRBV7-9,NA,TGTGCCAGCAGCTTTAGGAGGGGCAGGGATAACTATGGCTACACCTTC,CASSFRRGRDNYGYTF
NA,14,TRBJ2-7,TRBV6-5,TRBD2,TGTGCCACCGGTACCGGGACTAGCTACTACGAGCAGTACTTC,CATGTGTSYYEQYF
few,15,TRBJ1-1,TRBV2,TRBD1,TGTGCCAGCAGTGAAAAGGGGACAGTGAACACTGAAGCTTTCTTT,CASSEKGTVNTEAFF
NA,20,TRBJ2-2,TRBV19,TRBD2,TGTGCCAGTAGTCCTCAGGGTCGTCTAGCGGGAGGAGGTCACGGCGGGGAGCTGTTTTTT,CASSPQGRLAGGGHGGELFF
NA,16,TRBJ1-4,TRBV4-1,NA,TGCGCCAGCAGCCAACCCAGACAGCAAACTAATGAAAAACTGTTTTTT,CASSQPRQQTNEKLFF
few,13,TRBJ1-2,TRBV28,NA,TGTGCCAGCAGCCGCACAGGGATTTATGGCTACACCTTC,CASSRTGIYGYTF
NA,14,TRBJ2-3,TRBV19,TRBD1,TGTGCCAGTAGCGGGACAGGGCCCCCAGATACGCAGTATTTT,CASSGTGPPDTQYF
NA,11,TRBJ2-7,TRBV7-9,NA,TGTGCCAGCAGCTTTCGCGACGAGCAGTACTTC,CASSFRDEQYF
NA,14,TRBJ1-2,TRBV5-4,NA,TGTGCCAGCAGCCGGGGGGGAGATAACTATGGCTACACCTTC,CASSRGGDNYGYTF
NA,17,TRBJ1-1,TRBV5-1,NA,TGCGCCAGCAGCTTGCAGGGTTTAGGGGCGCCGAACACTGAAGCTTTCTTT,CASSLQGLGAPNTEAFF
NA,13,TRBJ1-2,TRBV10-2,NA,TGCGCCAGCAGTGAGTCGGCAGGGGTTGGCTACACCTTC,CASSESAGVGYTF
NA,14,TRBJ1-4,TRBV6-2/TRBV6-3,NA,TGTGCCAGCAGCCGGAATTCCGGGGATGAAAAACTGTTTTTT,CASSRNSGDEKLFF
NA,14,TRBJ2-1,TRBV7-9,TRBD2,TGTGCCAGCAGCTTAAAGGCGGGAGGGGATGAGCAGTTCTTC,CASSLKAGGDEQFF
NA,14,TRBJ2-3,TRBV28,TRBD1,TGTGCCAGCAGAACGGGACAGCGCACAGATACGCAGTATTTT,CASRTGQRTDTQYF
once,14,TRBJ1-3,TRBV5-1,NA,TGCGCCAGCAGCTTGGACAGAGTTGGAAACACCATATATTTT,CASSLDRVGNTIYF
NA,15,TRBJ1-6,TRBV19,TRBD1,TGTGCCAGTCGGCGCCTGACAGGGGATAATTCACCCCTCCACTTT,CASRRLTGDNSPLHF
NA,18,TRBJ1-2,TRBV28,TRBD1,TGTGCCAGCAGCGGCTACAAGGACAGGGGCTTAGGGCGCTGGGGCTACACCTTC,CASSGYKDRGLGRWGYTF
NA,17,TRBJ2-7,TRBV5-4,NA,TGTGCCAGCAGCCCCTCCCCCTCCGGGAGAGCCCCCTACGAGCAGTACTTC,CASSPSPSGRAPYEQYF
once,14,TRBJ2-5,TRBV28,TRBD2,TGTGCCACCCGTGGGAGGGTAGGAAGGGAGACCCAGTACTTC,CATRGRVGRETQYF
NA,15,TRBJ1-2,TRBV9,NA,TGTGCCAGCAGCGCGGGGAAACAGCTCTTCTATGGCTACACCTTC,CASSAGKQLFYGYTF
few,14,TRBJ1-4,TRBV28,NA,TGTGCCAGCAGTTTGGGGCAGGGTAATGAAAAACTGTTTTTT,CASSLGQGNEKLFF
NA,13,TRBJ1-2,TRBV28,NA,TGTGCCAGCAGTTCAGTTGTTAACTATGGCTACACCTTC,CASSSVVNYGYTF
NA,14,TRBJ1-1,TRBV5-1,NA,TGCGCCAGCAGCTTGACAGACGCGAGAACTGAAGCTTTCTTT,CASSLTDARTEAFF
NA,13,TRBJ2-3,TRBV5-4,NA,TGTGCCAGCAGCCGAGAATCGGGTACCTCGCAGTATTTT,CASSRESGTSQYF
NA,15,TRBJ1-3,TRBV7-9,NA,TGTGCCAGCAGCTTAACCTCGACTGTCAGAAACACCATATATTTT,CASSLTSTVRNTIYF
NA,15,TRBJ1-2,TRBV5-4,TRBD1,TGTGCCAGCAGTGCCTTAGGGGGCGCGGACTATGGCTACACCTTC,CASSALGGADYGYTF
NA,15,TRBJ2-7,TRBV5-1,TRBD1,TGCGCCAGCAGCTTGTCGGGGGACAGGGGGCGCGAGCAGTACTTC,CASSLSGDRGREQYF
NA,16,TRBJ2-4,TRBV15,NA,TGTGCCACCAGCAGAGGGACTCCCGTGGCCAAAAACATTCAGTACTTC,CATSRGTPVAKNIQYF
NA,14,TRBJ2-5,TRBV29-1,TRBD2,TGCAGCGCCGTGACTGTGCGGGAGTGGGAGACCCAGTACTTC,CSAVTVREWETQYF
NA,15,TRBJ2-5,TRBV18,TRBD2,TGTGCCAGCTCCACCAGCGGTAGCGGGGTAGAGACCCAGTACTTC,CASSTSGSGVETQYF
NA,18,TRBJ1-1,TRBV4-1,NA,TGCGCCAGCAGCCTTATCCTTCGGGGGGGGCCCAGCTACACTGAAGCTTTCTTT,CASSLILRGGPSYTEAFF
NA,15,TRBJ2-2,TRBV5-5,TRBD1,TGTGCCAGCAGCTTGCCAGGGGGAAACACCGGGGAGCTGTTTTTT,CASSLPGGNTGELFF
once,15,TRBJ1-6,TRBV5-1,TRBD1,TGCGCCAGCACCCCGTCAGGGGGTGGTAATTCACCCCTCCACTTT,CASTPSGGGNSPLHF
NA,15,TRBJ2-7,TRBV6-5,NA,TGTGCCAGCAGGGCCCAATGGGACTGGGCTTCCGAGCAGTACTTC,CASRAQWDWASEQYF
NA,17,TRBJ2-3,TRBV4-2,NA,TGTGCCAGCAGCCGCCCCGCGCTAGGAGGTAGCACAGATACGCAGTATTTT,CASSRPALGGSTDTQYF
NA,13,TRBJ1-2,TRBV6-1,NA,TGTGCCAGCAGTGAACCCGCAGCGGATGGCTACACCTTC,CASSEPAADGYTF
NA,14,TRBJ2-1,TRBV30,NA,TGTGCCTGGATAAGCGAGAGCTCCTACAATGAGCAGTTCTTC,CAWISESSYNEQFF
NA,15,TRBJ2-5,TRBV9,TRBD2,TGTGCCAGCAGCGTAAGCGGGACCATACAAGAGACCCAGTACTTC,CASSVSGTIQETQYF
NA,16,TRBJ2-1,TRBV19,TRBD2,TGTGCCAGTAGTAAATATCCTAGCGGGAGGGTCAATGAGCAGTTCTTC,CASSKYPSGRVNEQFF
once,15,TRBJ1-6,TRBV7-9,TRBD1,TGTGCCAGCAGTCGGGACAGTCCTTTGAATTCACCCCTCCACTTT,CASSRDSPLNSPLHF
NA,12,TRBJ2-3,TRBV10-3,NA,TGTGCCATCAGTGTCGAGTCAGATACGCAGTATTTT,CAISVESDTQYF
NA,12,TRBJ1-4,TRBV19,NA,TGTGCCAGTACAAGAGCGAATGAAAAACTGTTTTTT,CASTRANEKLFF
NA,14,TRBJ1-2,TRBV19,NA,TGTGCCAGTAGTACGGCGGGGGCAGACTATGGCTACACCTTC,CASSTAGADYGYTF
NA,14,TRBJ2-7,TRBV27,TRBD2,TGTGCCAGCGGCACTAGCGGGAGAGTCTACGAGCAGTACTTC,CASGTSGRVYEQYF
NA,12,TRBJ1-1,TRBV2,NA,TGTGCCAGCAGTGCTATGAACACTGAAGCTTTCTTT,CASSAMNTEAFF